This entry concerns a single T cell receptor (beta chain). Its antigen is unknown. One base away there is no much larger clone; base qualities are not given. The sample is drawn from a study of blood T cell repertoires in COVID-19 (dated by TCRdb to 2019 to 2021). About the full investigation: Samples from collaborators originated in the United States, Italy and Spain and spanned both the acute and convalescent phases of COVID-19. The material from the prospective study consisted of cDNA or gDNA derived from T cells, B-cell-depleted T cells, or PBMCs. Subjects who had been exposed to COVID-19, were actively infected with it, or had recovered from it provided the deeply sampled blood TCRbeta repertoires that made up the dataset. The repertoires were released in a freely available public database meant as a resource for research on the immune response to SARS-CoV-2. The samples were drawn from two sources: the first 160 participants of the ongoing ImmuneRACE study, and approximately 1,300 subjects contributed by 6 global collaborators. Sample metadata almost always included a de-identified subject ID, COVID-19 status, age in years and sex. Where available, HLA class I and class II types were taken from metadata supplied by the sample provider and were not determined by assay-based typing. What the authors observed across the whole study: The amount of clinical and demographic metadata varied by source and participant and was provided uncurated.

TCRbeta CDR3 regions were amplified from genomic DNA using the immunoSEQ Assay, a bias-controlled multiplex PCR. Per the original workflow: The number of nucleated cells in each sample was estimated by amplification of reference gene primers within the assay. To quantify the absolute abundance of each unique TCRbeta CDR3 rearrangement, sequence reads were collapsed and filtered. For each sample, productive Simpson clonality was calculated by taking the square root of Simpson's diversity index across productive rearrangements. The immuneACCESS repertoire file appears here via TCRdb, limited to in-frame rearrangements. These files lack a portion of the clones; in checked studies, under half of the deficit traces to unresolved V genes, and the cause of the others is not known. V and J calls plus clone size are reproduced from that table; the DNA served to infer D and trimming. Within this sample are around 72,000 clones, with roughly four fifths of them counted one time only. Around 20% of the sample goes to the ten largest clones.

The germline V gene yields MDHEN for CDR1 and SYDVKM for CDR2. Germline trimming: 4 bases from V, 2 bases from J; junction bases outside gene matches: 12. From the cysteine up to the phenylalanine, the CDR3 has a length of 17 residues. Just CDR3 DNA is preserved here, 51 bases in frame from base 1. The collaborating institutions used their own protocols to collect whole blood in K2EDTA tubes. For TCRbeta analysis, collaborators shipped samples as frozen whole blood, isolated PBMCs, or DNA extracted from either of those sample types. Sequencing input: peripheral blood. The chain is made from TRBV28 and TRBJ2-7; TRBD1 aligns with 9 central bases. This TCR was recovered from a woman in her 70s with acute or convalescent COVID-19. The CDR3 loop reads CASSSRGQGFIPYEQYF. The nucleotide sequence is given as TGTGCCAGCAGTTCAAGGGGACAGGGATTTATACCCTACGAGCAGTACTTC.